This entry lists 16 T cell receptor beta chains sequenced from one sample in a study of read filtering for tumor transcriptome and immune sequencing. The library was built from approximately 400 ng RNA with molecular barcoded adaptors for alpha/delta and beta/gamma chains. In TCRdb, the reads were re-called with MiXCR into one record per CDR3 protein. The sample has approximately 58,000 distinct CDR3 sequences; 9% to 15% are singletons. The material sequenced was a population of CD138-negative cells sorted from bone marrow. The receptors were gathered from a donor over 35 with multiple myeloma.

This clonotype was seen ten or more times. The chain recombines TRBV20-1 with TRBJ2-4; tentative D call: TRBD2 (5 bases). The CDR3 runs to 15 residues. Germline assignment: CDR1 DFQATT and CDR2 SNEGSKA (reference sequence). The V gene lost 1 base and the J gene lost 3 bases, with 13 bases spanning the gap. The CDR3 protein is CSARGGWLGKNIQYF. The CDR3 bases are TGCAGTGCTAGAGGAGGGTGGTTAGGCAAAAACATTCAGTACTTC.

This clonotype was recorded many times. This chain uses TRBV7-9 with TRBJ1-1; D possibly corresponds to TRBD1 (5 bases). The germline gives CDR1 SEHNR, CDR2 FQNEAQ (reference sequence). The CDR3 has 15 residues. Trimming cost V 2 bases and J 3 bases, with 13 bases left between them. CDR3 DNA: TGTGCCAGCAGCTTATACAGGCCCATCGACACTGAAGCTTTCTTT. This codes for CASSLYRPIDTEAFF.

This clonotype was recorded at least ten times. V usage is TRBV11-2 and J usage is TRBJ2-1; D gene ambiguous. The CDR3 runs 16 residues. Trimming took 5 bases from V and 0 from J, leaving 14 bases between them. Looked up from germline, CDR1 is SGHAT and CDR2 is FQNNGV. Here the CDR3 reads CASSTSASFSYNEQFF. Written as DNA, the CDR3 is TGTGCCAGCAGCACCTCGGCGAGCTTCTCCTACAATGAGCAGTTCTTC.

This clonotype has only a few counts. The gene calls are TRBV12-3 or TRBV12-4 and TRBJ1-5; a possible D gene is TRBD1 (5 bases). The CDR3 loop spans 12 amino acids. Trimming cost V 10 bases and J 1 base, with 8 bases left between them. The CDR3 DNA reads TGTGCCACCCGACAGAGCAATCAGCCCCAGCATTTT. This codes for CATRQSNQPQHF.

This chain connects TRBV3-1 to TRBJ2-2; D not resolved. V lost 4 bases and J lost 8, with 8 bases in between. CDR3 length equals 12 residues. CDR1 and CDR2 (germline): LGHDT, YNNKEL (reference sequence). The CDR3 coding sequence is TGTGCCAGCAGCCCAGTAGTGGGGGAGCTGTTTTTT. Translated: CASSPVVGELFF.

This clonotype was recorded at least ten times. The chain carries TRBV5-1 and TRBJ2-5; 11 nucleotides align to TRBD2. The CDR3 is made up of 14 amino acids. Losses at the gene ends were 7 bases for V and 3 bases for J; bases not matched to a gene: 5. Germline loops: CDR1 SGHRS, CDR2 YFSETQ. Here the CDR3 reads CASSSLAGEETQYF. CDR3 in DNA: TGCGCCAGCTCTTCACTAGCGGGGGAAGAGACCCAGTACTTC.

Note on this clonotype: Given a much more abundant clone one base away, this may be a read error. This chain connects TRBV7-2 to TRBJ2-7; D ambiguous. The CDR3 sequence is 14 residues long. From germline, CDR1 is SGHTA and CDR2 FQGNSA. CDR3 coding DNA: TGTGCCAGCAGCTTAGCCGGACCTACCTACGAGCAGTGCTTC. The encoded protein is CASSLAGPTYEQCF.

This clonotype was picked up many times. The chain couples TRBV20-1 to TRBJ2-3; weak D call: TRBD2 (7 bases). The CDR3 length is 15 residues. V was trimmed by 6 bases and J by 4 bases, leaving 20 bases between them. Germline V lookup: CDR1 DFQATT, CDR2 SNEGSKA (reference sequence). The CDR3 region has the DNA TGCAGTGCACCCCTGGAGGGGGGGGCGTCAGATACGCAGTATTTT. It encodes CSAPLEGGASDTQYF.

This clonotype came up many times. CDR3 nucleotides: TGTGCCAGCACCCCTCCAGGGGTAGGGTCCTACAATGAGCAGTTCTTC. Translated, it gives CASTPPGVGSYNEQFF. This sequence joins TRBV2 and TRBJ2-1; weak D call: TRBD1 (6 bases). Between the trimmed V and J ends, which lost 7 bases and 1 base, there was a span of 17 bases. CDR1 and CDR2 from the germline V gene are SNHLY and FYNNEI. The CDR3 totals 16 residues. The whole variable domain, filled in from reference TRBV2 and TRBJ2-1, reads EPEVTQTPSHQVTQMGQEVILRCVPISNHLYFYWYRQILGQKVEFLVSFYNNEISEKSEIFDDQFSVERPDGSNFTLKIRSTKLEDSAMYFCASTPPGVGSYNEQFFGPGTRLTVL.

This clonotype was detected ten times or more. This chain joins TRBV6-5 and TRBJ2-1, with 7 bases fitting TRBD2. The trim removed 4 bases at V and 2 bases at J, leaving 8 bases unmatched. This CDR3 has 16 residues. Germline V CDR1 and CDR2: MNHEY, SVGAGI. Here the CDR3 reads CASSSTRGGAYNEQFF. CDR3 sequence (DNA): TGTGCCAGCAGTTCCACGCGCGGGGGTGCCTACAATGAGCAGTTCTTC.

This clonotype was seen at least ten times. The V gene is TRBV12-3 or TRBV12-4, the J gene TRBJ2-3, with D unresolved. Deletions cut 1 base from V and 5 bases from J, with 4 bases between. The CDR3 has 12 residues. CDR3 nucleotide sequence: TGTGCCAGCAGTTTAGTCTTAGATACGCAGTATTTT. Translating gives CASSLVLDTQYF.

This clonotype came up many times. The chain uses TRBV14 and TRBJ1-2, with D uncertain. Germline V CDR1 and CDR2: SGHDN, FVKESK. Trimming left V 4 bases short and J 2 bases short, with 5 bases between. The CDR3 runs 12 residues. Written as DNA, the CDR3 is TGTGCCAGCAGCCGTTACAACTATGGCTACACCTTC. Amino acids: CASSRYNYGYTF.

This clonotype was recorded at least ten times. The rearrangement links TRBV14 to TRBJ1-1; D may be TRBD1 (6 bases). This CDR3 contains 13 residues. V lost 7 bases, J lost 9 bases, and 18 bases lay in between. Germline V lookup: CDR1 SGHDN, CDR2 FVKESK. CDR3 protein: CASTRLQGPQAFF. The CDR3 DNA reads TGTGCCAGCACCCGCTTACAGGGACCGCAAGCTTTCTTT. Looking up the rest from reference TRBV14 and TRBJ1-1 gives the full variable domain: EAGVTQFPSHSVIEKGQTVTLRCDPISGHDNLYWYRRVMGKEIKFLLHFVKESKQDESGMPNNRFLAERTGGTYSTLKVQPAELEDSGVYFCASTRLQGPQAFFGQGTRLTVV.

This clonotype was seen ten or more times. The chain has TRBV18 and TRBJ2-1, with D possibly matching TRBD1 (6 bases). The CDR3 sequence is 18 residues long. Germline V gene data show CDR1 as KGHSH and CDR2 as LQKENI. Trimming cost V 3 bases and J 0 bases, with 18 bases left between them. The CDR3 bases are TGTGCCAGCTCACCGCGATCTACAGGGTTACGCTCCTACAATGAGCAGTTCTTC. Residues: CASSPRSTGLRSYNEQFF.

The count of this clonotype is one. Being one base from a much bigger clone, this may be a read error. The chain employs TRBV5-6 and TRBJ2-5; 8 bases agree with TRBD1. The CDR3 runs 16 residues. CDR1 is SGHDT, CDR2 YYEEEE, per germline. The junction had 9 bases not matched to a gene; V was cut back by 0 bases and J by 5 bases. DNA of the CDR3: TGTGCCAGCAGCTTGGGAACCAGGACAGGGCGCGAGACCCAGTACTTC. Protein sequence: CASSLGTRTGRETQYF.

This clonotype was counted at least ten times. V is TRBV20-1 and J is TRBJ2-3; 9 bases map to TRBD1. The CDR3 covers 16 residues. V lost 3 bases, J lost 4 bases, and 11 bases stayed unmatched. From germline, CDR1 is DFQATT and CDR2 SNEGSKA (reference sequence). CDR3 amino acids: CSARLGQGGRSDTQYF. The CDR3 coding sequence is TGCAGTGCTAGGCTGGGACAGGGCGGTAGGTCAGATACGCAGTATTTT.